The 13 T cell receptor beta chains below come from one sample, sequenced in a study of beta chain features in type 1 diabetes. Study-wide results and caveats: In every one of the four CD4+ subsets, TCRB CDR3s were moderately but significantly shorter in Type 1 diabetes patients.

For these receptors, no antigen is known. Every isolated RNA sample was fully reverse transcribed, so sequencing captured expressed TCRB transcripts. The repertoire was sequenced with immunoSEQ multiplex PCR; TCRdb's copy has only in-frame clones and lacks some. The repertoire has more than 100,000 clones, around 9% of them found once; the top ten carry under 0.9%. The sample was central memory CD4+ T cells from blood. The receptors originated from a man younger than 40 with type 1 diabetes.

This clone came up a few times. The rearrangement links TRBV7-3 to TRBJ1-2, with 10 bases aligning to TRBD1. The germline gives CDR1 SGHTA, CDR2 FQGTGA. This CDR3 is built from 13 residues. J lost 7 bases, V lost 5 bases, and 4 bases had no gene match. The CDR3 DNA sequence: TGTGCCAGCAGCCCGGGACAGGGGCTTGGCTACACCTTC. This codes for CASSPGQGLGYTF.

This clone was seen only a few times. V gene TRBV28 combines with J gene TRBJ1-2, with TRBD1 matching 7 bases. J was trimmed by 4 bases and V by 7 bases; bases with no gene match: 3. CDR1 is MDHEN and CDR2 is SYDVKM in the germline V gene. This CDR3 comprises 12 residues. This CDR3 reads CASIQGVYGYTF. The CDR3 DNA follows: TGTGCCAGCATCCAGGGGGTCTATGGCTACACCTTC.

This rearrangement joins TRBV30 to TRBJ2-1, with D hard to call. This CDR3 is built from 12 residues. Trimming took 5 bases from V and 6 from J, leaving 11 bases between them. Germline-derived CDR1 and CDR2 are GTSNPN and SVGIG (reference sequence). The DNA for the CDR3 is TGTGCCTGGTCCGAAAGCCCCAATGAGCAGTTCTTC. This sequence encodes CAWSESPNEQFF.

This clone was picked up a small number of times. The chain employs TRBV27 and TRBJ2-1; D gene unclear. V lost 6 bases and J 0 bases, leaving 6 bases between the germline ends. The CDR3 spans 13 residues. The germline CDR1 and CDR2 sequences are MNHEY and SMNVEV (reference sequence). CDR3 amino acids: CASRRSSYNEQFF. The CDR3 coding sequence is TGTGCCAGCAGGCGGAGCTCCTACAATGAGCAGTTCTTC.

This clone came up a few times. V gene TRBV21-1 combines with J gene TRBJ2-5; the table's D call of TRBD1 was not tested on the DNA. TRBV21-1 has pseudogene status. This CDR3 has 15 amino acids. CDR3 in amino acids: CASSKRGQGMETQYF. CDR3 nucleotide sequence: TGTGCCAGCAGCAAACGGGGACAGGGGATGGAGACCCAGTACTTC.

This clone turned up a few times. The chain recombines TRBV6-1 with TRBJ1-2; D perhaps matches TRBD1 (5 bases). The CDR3 covers 14 residues. From germline, CDR1 is MNHNS and CDR2 SASEGT. Trimming cost V 0 bases and J 7 bases, with 12 bases left between them. CDR3 coding DNA: TGTGCCAGCAGTGAAGCACGGACATTCCTTGGCTACACCTTC. This sequence encodes CASSEARTFLGYTF.

This clone was recorded at least ten times. The chain employs TRBV7-9 and TRBJ2-3; TRBD1 is a possible D gene (6 bases). The germline V gene encodes CDR1 SEHNR and CDR2 FQNEAQ (reference sequence). Trimming removed 8 bases at V and 2 bases at J, with 8 bases between. The CDR3 has 12 residues. The CDR3 DNA reads TGTGCCAGCCGGGGACACACAGATACGCAGTATTTT. This gives the protein CASRGHTDTQYF. The full variable domain, rest sourced from reference TRBV7-9 and TRBJ2-3, is DTGVSQNPRHKITKRGQNVTFRCDPISEHNRLYWYRQTLGQGPEFLTYFQNEAQLEKSRLLSDRFSAERPKGSFSTLEIQRTEQGDSAMYLCASRGHTDTQYFGPGTRLTVL.

This clone was observed a handful of times. This rearrangement joins TRBV11-2 to TRBJ1-6, with a weak D call TRBD1 (5 bases). This CDR3 comprises 13 residues. Trimming pared 5 bases from V and 11 bases from J, leaving 13 bases between. Germline-derived CDR1 and CDR2 are SGHAT and FQNNGV. The CDR3 is CASSRGTRAPLHF. For the CDR3, the DNA is TGTGCCAGCAGCCGGGGGACGCGGGCACCCCTCCACTTT.

This clone came up a few times. The chain carries TRBV11-2 and TRBJ2-3; possibly TRBD1 for D (7 bases). The CDR3 runs to 16 residues. Germline CDR1 SGHAT, CDR2 FQNNGV. Between the trimmed V and J ends, which lost 5 bases and 0 bases, there was a span of 15 bases. This chain's CDR3 is CASSPGDRVSTDTQYF. The CDR3 nucleotides are TGTGCCAGCAGCCCGGGAGACAGGGTCAGCACAGATACGCAGTATTTT.

This clone came up a few times. This chain uses TRBV7-9 with TRBJ1-1, with D maybe TRBD1 (6 bases). This CDR3 comprises 15 residues. Trimming removed 4 bases from V and 2 bases from J, with 14 bases in between. The germline CDR1 and CDR2 sequences are SEHNR and FQNEAQ (reference sequence). The CDR3, as DNA: TGTGCCAGCAGCTGGGCACAGGGAATAAACACTGAAGCTTTCTTT. Protein sequence: CASSWAQGINTEAFF.

The genes are TRBV6-5 and TRBJ1-6; D call uncertain. Trimming cost V 6 bases and J 7 bases, with 10 bases left between them. The CDR3 runs 13 residues. Germline V gene lookup returns CDR1 MNHEY and CDR2 SVGAGI. The DNA for the CDR3 is TGTGCCAGCAGCCTCGAGCGAAATTCACCCCTCCACTTT. Amino acid sequence: CASSLERNSPLHF.

This chain connects TRBV7-3 to TRBJ2-7; 8 nucleotides agree with TRBD1. CDR3 length equals 15 residues. J gave up 2 bases and V 4 bases, and 7 bases lay outside the gene matches. The germline CDR1 and CDR2 sequences are SGHTA and FQGTGA. The CDR3 region is CASSSLGQGPYEQYF. Written as DNA, the CDR3 is TGTGCCAGCAGCTCGTTAGGACAGGGACCCTACGAGCAGTACTTC.

The table lists this clone with a few counts. The CDR3 region has the DNA TGTGCCAGTACTAGGGGAGGTAGCGGGGACACAGATACGCAGTATTTT. Translating gives CASTRGGSGDTDTQYF. The V and J genes are TRBV19 and TRBJ2-3; 8 bases are a match to TRBD2. This CDR3 is 16 amino acids long. CDR1 and CDR2 (germline): LNHDA, SQIVND (reference sequence). J was trimmed by 2 bases and V by 7 bases; bases with no gene match: 11.